Listed below are T cell receptor beta chains from one sample, sequenced in a study of cytotoxic CD8 clonotypes in ibrutinib-treated CLL. This table comes from immunoSEQ multiplex PCR, and its TCRdb copy is limited to in-frame clones, with some not included. The data contain about 120,000 clones, approximately 56% of them seen just once; the ten biggest clones take up 30% to 45%. The specimen comprised PBMCs, sampled after 24 months of ibrutinib treatment. The receptors were sampled from a human donor with chronic lymphocytic leukemia. Both conserved end residues are part of each CDR3. Each record gives: clone size, J gene, D gene, V gene, CDR3 DNA, CDR3 protein. A D gene is named only where the DNA matches it firmly. Clone sizes are given selectively: once, few, many, or a class where the clone is expanded.

>-|TRBJ2-5|TRBD1|TRBV7-6
TGTGCCAGCAGCCCCGGACAGGGTGGGCTGTGGGAGACCCAGTACTTC
CASSPGQGGLWETQYF
>-|TRBJ2-3|-|TRBV28
TGTGCCAGCAGTCCTACGGGCCAGGAGAATACGCAGTATTTT
CASSPTGQENTQYF
>once|TRBJ2-5|-|TRBV5-4
TGTGCCAGCAGCCCCCTCCAAGAGACCCAGTACTTC
CASSPLQETQYF
>-|TRBJ1-1|-|TRBV7-9
TGTGCCAGCGGGGCGAACACTGAAGCTTTCTTT
CASGANTEAFF
>-|TRBJ2-7|-|TRBV9
TGTGCCAGCAGCGTTTCCAGGGAGATCTACGAGCAGTACTTC
CASSVSREIYEQYF
>-|TRBJ1-1|TRBD1|TRBV30
TGTGCCTGGATGACAGGGGCCACTGAAGCTTTCTTT
CAWMTGATEAFF
>-|TRBJ1-1|-|TRBV19
TGTGCCACAACTGGACCGTCAACCTGGGGCACTGAAGCTTTCTTT
CATTGPSTWGTEAFF
>-|TRBJ2-7|-|TRBV11-2
TGTGCCAGCAGCGAGTCCAGGCAATCCTACGAGCAGTACTTC
CASSESRQSYEQYF
>few|TRBJ2-7|TRBD2|TRBV6-6
TGTGCCTCCAACGGGAGGCCGCAGTACTTC
CASNGRPQYF
>-|TRBJ2-2|-|TRBV7-2
TGTGCCAGCAGCTTAGCTCAGGGGCGAACCGGGGAGCTGTTTTTT
CASSLAQGRTGELFF
>few|TRBJ2-1|TRBD2|TRBV19
TGTGCCAGTAGTATAGGTCCCGTGGCGGGGGGCTTAGATGAGCAGTTCTTC
CASSIGPVAGGLDEQFF
>-|TRBJ1-4|-|TRBV10-1
TGCGCCAGCAGTGAGGGGTGGGGCCGAGTAGTTGCAACTAATGAAAAACTGTTTTTT
CASSEGWGRVVATNEKLFF
>-|TRBJ2-1|-|TRBV2
TGTGCCAGCAGTGACTTCGTAGCGGCGATCTCCTACAATGAGCAGTTCTTC
CASSDFVAAISYNEQFF
>-|TRBJ2-2|TRBD1|TRBV7-2
TGTGCCAGCACCGAGGGGGCGGCCGGGGAGCTGTTTTTT
CASTEGAAGELFF
>-|TRBJ2-5|TRBD2|TRBV9
TGTGCCAGTCTGATTAGCGGGGGGGCCGGGCCCGAGACCCAGTACTTC
CASLISGGAGPETQYF
>few|TRBJ1-4|-|TRBV27
TGTGCCAGCAGTCCGACAGGCAGGGTAGAGGAAAAACTGTTTTTT
CASSPTGRVEEKLFF
>once|TRBJ2-7|-|TRBV6-5
TGTGCCAGCAGCCCCAGCCGCCACCTCATTGACGAGCAGTACTTC
CASSPSRHLIDEQYF
>-|TRBJ1-1|-|TRBV28
TGTGCCAGCAGTGATGCCCCAGGGAGGGGAGCTTTCTTT
CASSDAPGRGAFF
>-|TRBJ1-1|-|TRBV12-5
TGTGCTAGTGGTTTGGACGACCCCACGGACGGGAGGGACACTGAAGCTTTCTTT
CASGLDDPTDGRDTEAFF
>-|TRBJ2-3|TRBD2|TRBV4-1
TGCGCCAGCAGCCAAGATTCCGGAGCTAGCGGAACGCAGTATTTT
CASSQDSGASGTQYF
>-|TRBJ2-1|-|TRBV6-5
TGTGCCAGCAGTTCCGTGAGGGGACAAAGTTACAATGAGCAGTTCTTC
CASSSVRGQSYNEQFF
>-|TRBJ2-7|-|TRBV18
TGTGCCAGCTCACCAGACTCGACAGGGAGGTACGAGCAGTACTTC
CASSPDSTGRYEQYF
>few|TRBJ2-1|-|TRBV28
TGTGCCAGCAGGCTAGAAGGAGGGGGCCCTTCCTACAATGAGCAGTTCTTC
CASRLEGGGPSYNEQFF
>-|TRBJ2-6|-|TRBV7-9
TGTGCCAGCAGCAATATCTCTGGGGCCAACGTCCTGACTTTC
CASSNISGANVLTF
>-|TRBJ1-2|TRBD1|TRBV5-1
TGCGCCAGCAGCCTCCAGACAGGGGACGGCAACTATGGCTACACCTTC
CASSLQTGDGNYGYTF
>-|TRBJ2-7|-|TRBV11-2
TGTGCCAGCAGCCAGAAGCAGGGGGGGCTCTACGAGCAGTACTTC
CASSQKQGGLYEQYF
>-|TRBJ1-1|-|TRBV2
TGTGCCACCCGACAGGACAGGAACACTGAAGCTTTCTTT
CATRQDRNTEAFF
>-|TRBJ1-1|-|TRBV29-1
TGCAGCGTTGGTATGCAGGGTGAAGCTTTCTTT
CSVGMQGEAFF
>-|TRBJ2-4|-|TRBV10-1
TGCGCCAGGGCCAACCCGATAGCCAAAAACATTCAGTACTTC
CARANPIAKNIQYF
>few|TRBJ1-1|-|TRBV5-1
TGCGCCAGCAGGGAGGCCTTAGGGGGCACTGAAGCTTTCTTT
CASREALGGTEAFF
>-|TRBJ1-1|-|TRBV11-2
TGTGCCAGCAGCGGGGGGGGCGCCTCTGAAGCTTTCTTT
CASSGGGASEAFF
>few|TRBJ1-2|-|TRBV18
TGTGCCAGCTCACCGGGTCAGGAGGCTAACTATGGCTACACCTTC
CASSPGQEANYGYTF
>-|TRBJ1-5|-|TRBV2
TGTGCCAGCAGTCCACAGGGTACCAATCAGCCCCAGCATTTT
CASSPQGTNQPQHF
>-|TRBJ2-1|-|TRBV2
TGTGCCAGCAGTTTCCAGGGGAATGAGCAGTTCTTC
CASSFQGNEQFF
>few|TRBJ2-1|-|TRBV25-1
TGTGCCCATGGAGGGTCCTACAATGAGCAGTTCTTC
CAHGGSYNEQFF
>-|TRBJ2-5|TRBD1|TRBV15
TGTGCCACCACGGACCGGGACAGGGTACAAGAGACCCAGTACTTC
CATTDRDRVQETQYF
>-|TRBJ1-2|-|TRBV6-1
TGTGCCACCATGACGGGGACGACGGGCTACACCTTC
CATMTGTTGYTF
>-|TRBJ1-1|-|TRBV27
TGTGCCAGCAGTTTCCCACCGGCAGGGGACACTGAAGCTTTCTTT
CASSFPPAGDTEAFF
>-|TRBJ2-5|-|TRBV5-4
TGTGCCAGCAGCTTGATAGGGGGGGAGACCCAGTACTTC
CASSLIGGETQYF
>-|TRBJ1-1|-|TRBV6-5
TGTGCCAGCAGTTACATGACTCAGGGAAACACTGAAGCTTTCTTT
CASSYMTQGNTEAFF
>-|TRBJ2-5|-|TRBV5-4
TGTGCCAGCAGCCCCGGAGGAAGGGACTCTTCCGGGACCCAGTACTTC
CASSPGGRDSSGTQYF
>-|TRBJ1-5|-|TRBV7-9
TGTGCCAGCAGCTTACAGGGGTCCCAGCATTTT
CASSLQGSQHF
>-|TRBJ2-7|TRBD2|TRBV4-1
TGCGCCAGCAGCCCCGGGACTAGCGGTTCCTACGAGCAGTACTTC
CASSPGTSGSYEQYF
>-|TRBJ2-2|-|TRBV9
TGTGCCAGCAGACTCGAGGGGACCGGGGAGCTGTTTTTT
CASRLEGTGELFF
>-|TRBJ1-1|-|TRBV6-5
TGTGCCAGCAGTTACTCCCCAACAGCTTATACTGAAGCTTTCTTT
CASSYSPTAYTEAFF
>-|TRBJ1-2|-|TRBV9
TGTGCCAGCAGATCCGGGCCCAATGGCTACACCTTC
CASRSGPNGYTF